One T cell receptor (beta chain) is described in this entry. V gave up 2 bases and J gave up 3 bases; unmatched junction bases: 6. The CDR3 totals 16 residues. The germline gives CDR1 PRHDT, CDR2 FYEKMQ (reference sequence). RNA was extracted with the RNeasy kit, and a quantity of 0.5 to 1 ug was reverse transcribed using random hexamers. From the immunoSEQ multiplex PCR reads, TCRdb called clonotypes with MiXCR, one entry per CDR3 protein. The table includes some 200,000 distinct CDR3 sequences, around 93% detected once. This record comes from a study of CD8 T cells in Susac syndrome. The sequence was collected from a human donor with Susac syndrome. The sample consisted of CD8+ T cells from PBMCs. This chain joins TRBV13 and TRBJ2-2; 7 bases align to TRBD1. The CDR3 region is CASSLLTGADTGELFF. The CDR3 coding sequence is TGTGCCAGCAGCTTACTCACAGGGGCGGACACCGGGGAGCTGTTTTTT.